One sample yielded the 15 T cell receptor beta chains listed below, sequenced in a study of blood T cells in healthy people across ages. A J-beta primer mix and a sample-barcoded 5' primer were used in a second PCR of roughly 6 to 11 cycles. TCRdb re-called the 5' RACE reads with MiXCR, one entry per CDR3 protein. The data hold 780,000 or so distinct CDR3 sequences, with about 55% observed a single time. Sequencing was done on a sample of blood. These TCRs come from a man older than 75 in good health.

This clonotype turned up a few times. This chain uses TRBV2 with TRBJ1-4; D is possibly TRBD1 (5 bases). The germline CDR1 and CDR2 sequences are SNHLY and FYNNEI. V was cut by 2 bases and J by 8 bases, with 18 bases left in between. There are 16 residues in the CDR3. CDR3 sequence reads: CASSERQGLQREKLFF. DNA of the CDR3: TGTGCCAGCAGTGAACGGCAGGGTCTACAGAGGGAAAAACTGTTTTTT.

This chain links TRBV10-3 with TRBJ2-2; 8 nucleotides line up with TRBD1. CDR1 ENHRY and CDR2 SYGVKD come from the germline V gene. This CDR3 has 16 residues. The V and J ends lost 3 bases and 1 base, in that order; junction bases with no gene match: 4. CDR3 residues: CAISDRQGMNTGELFF. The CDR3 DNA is TGTGCCATCAGTGACCGACAGGGGATGAACACCGGGGAGCTGTTTTTT.

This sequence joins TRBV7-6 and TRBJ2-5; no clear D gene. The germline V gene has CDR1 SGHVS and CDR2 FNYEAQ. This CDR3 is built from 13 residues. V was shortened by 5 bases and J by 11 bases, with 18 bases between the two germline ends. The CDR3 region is CASSPEASYAQYF. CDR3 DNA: TGTGCCAGCAGCCCGGAAGCTTCCTACGCGCAGTACTTC.

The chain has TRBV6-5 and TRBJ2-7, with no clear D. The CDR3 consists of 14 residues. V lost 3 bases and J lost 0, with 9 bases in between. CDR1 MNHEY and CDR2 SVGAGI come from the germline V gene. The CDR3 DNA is TGTGCCAGCAGTTATCACTCCCTCTCCTACGAGCAGTACTTC. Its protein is CASSYHSLSYEQYF.

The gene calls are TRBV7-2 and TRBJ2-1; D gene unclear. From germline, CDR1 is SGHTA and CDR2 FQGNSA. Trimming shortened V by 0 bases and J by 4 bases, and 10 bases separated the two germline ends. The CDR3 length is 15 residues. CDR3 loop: CASSLAAATYNEQFF. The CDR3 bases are TGTGCCAGCAGCTTAGCAGCAGCTACTTACAATGAGCAGTTCTTC.

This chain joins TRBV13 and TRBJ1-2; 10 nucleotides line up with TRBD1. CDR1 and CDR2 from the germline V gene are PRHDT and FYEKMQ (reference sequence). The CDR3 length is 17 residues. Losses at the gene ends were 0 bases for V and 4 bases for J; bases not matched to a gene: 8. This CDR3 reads CASSLGPLTGGGYGYTF. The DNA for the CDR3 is TGTGCCAGCAGCTTAGGCCCACTGACAGGGGGCGGCTATGGCTACACCTTC.

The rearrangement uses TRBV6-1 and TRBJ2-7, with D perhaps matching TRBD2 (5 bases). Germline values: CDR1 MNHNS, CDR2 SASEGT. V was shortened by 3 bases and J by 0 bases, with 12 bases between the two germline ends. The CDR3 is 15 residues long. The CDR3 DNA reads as TGTGCCAGCAGTGATGGTGGGAGCCCCTCCTACGAGCAGTACTTC. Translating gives CASSDGGSPSYEQYF.

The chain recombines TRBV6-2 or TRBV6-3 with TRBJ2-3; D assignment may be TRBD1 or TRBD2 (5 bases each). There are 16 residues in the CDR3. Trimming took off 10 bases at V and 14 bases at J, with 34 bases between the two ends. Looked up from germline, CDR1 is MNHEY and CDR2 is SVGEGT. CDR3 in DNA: TGTGCCACTGCGAGGGACCGGGTCCAGCATCCCGGATACGCGTATTTT. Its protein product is CATARDRVQHPGYAYF.

For the CDR3, the DNA is TGCAGTGCTAGGTCCGGGACAGCCGCAACTAATGAAAAACTGTTTTTT. Translating it yields CSARSGTAATNEKLFF. This rearrangement joins TRBV20-1 to TRBJ1-4; TRBD1 matches 7 bases. Germline CDR1 and CDR2: DFQATT and SNEGSKA (reference sequence). CDR3 length: 16 residues. V was clipped by 3 bases and J by 0 bases; unmatched bases: 7.

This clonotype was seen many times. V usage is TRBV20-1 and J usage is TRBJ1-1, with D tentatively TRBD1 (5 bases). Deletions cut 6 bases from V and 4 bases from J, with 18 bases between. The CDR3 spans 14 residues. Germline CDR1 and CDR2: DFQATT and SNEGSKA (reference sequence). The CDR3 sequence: CSAKSDLGGTEAFF. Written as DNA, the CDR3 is TGCAGTGCAAAGTCGGACCTTGGGGGCACTGAAGCTTTCTTT.

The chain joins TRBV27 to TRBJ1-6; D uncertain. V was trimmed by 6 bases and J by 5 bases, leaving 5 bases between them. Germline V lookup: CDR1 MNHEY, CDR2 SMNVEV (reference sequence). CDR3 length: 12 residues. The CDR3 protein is CASRPNNSPLHF. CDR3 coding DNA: TGTGCCAGCAGGCCAAATAATTCACCCCTCCACTTT.

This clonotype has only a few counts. The CDR3 region is CSVAPPGRANEQFF. The DNA for the CDR3 is TGCAGCGTCGCCCCACCCGGGCGGGCTAATGAGCAGTTCTTC. The gene calls are TRBV29-1 and TRBJ2-1; D is possibly TRBD2 (5 bases). This CDR3 is 14 amino acids long. V was shortened by 6 bases and J by 7 bases, with 19 bases between the two germline ends. Germline CDR1 SQVTM, CDR2 ANQGSEA.

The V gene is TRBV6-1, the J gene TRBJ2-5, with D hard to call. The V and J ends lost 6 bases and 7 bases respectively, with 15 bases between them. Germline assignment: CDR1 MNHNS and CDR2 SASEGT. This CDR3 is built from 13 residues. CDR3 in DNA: TGTGCCAGCAGAATAAACCTAGAAGGGACCCAGTACTTC. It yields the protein CASRINLEGTQYF.

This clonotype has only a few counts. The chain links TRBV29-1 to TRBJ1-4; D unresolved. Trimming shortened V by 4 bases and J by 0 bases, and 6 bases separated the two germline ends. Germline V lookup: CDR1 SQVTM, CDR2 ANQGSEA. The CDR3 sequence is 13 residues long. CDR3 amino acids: CSVGAATNEKLFF. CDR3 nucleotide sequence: TGCAGCGTTGGGGCAGCAACTAATGAAAAACTGTTTTTT.

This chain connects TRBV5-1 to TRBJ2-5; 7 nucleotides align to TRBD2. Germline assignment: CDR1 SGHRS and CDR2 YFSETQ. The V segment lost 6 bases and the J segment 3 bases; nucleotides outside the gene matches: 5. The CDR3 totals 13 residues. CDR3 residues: CASTRGGEETQYF. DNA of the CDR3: TGCGCCAGCACCCGGGGAGGGGAAGAGACCCAGTACTTC.